The clone carrying this TCR beta chain has a single count. Its specificity is unknown. The authors split each subset's genomic DNA evenly across several immunoSEQ plates. Sequencing was performed with immunoSEQ multiplex PCR; in TCRdb, only in-frame clones are kept and a portion is missing. The sample shows roughly 2.4 million clones, approximately 95% of them seen only once. The data derive from a study of shared clonotypes between healthy human individuals. Study-level results: Blood alone was sampled, and tissue repertoires likely differ.

V was clipped by 1 base and J by 2 bases; unmatched bases: 6. The CDR3 is 16 amino acids. Looked up from germline, CDR1 is SGHRS and CDR2 is YFSETQ. The donor cohort consisted entirely of Caucasian adults residing in Nashville, Tennessee. The sequence was obtained from a man younger than 35 in good health. The rearrangement uses TRBV5-1 and TRBJ2-5, with 9 bases aligning to TRBD1. Sequenced sample: naive CD4+ T cells sorted from blood. Described subset: CD45RA+ positively selected. Written as DNA, the CDR3 is TGCGCCAGCAGCTTGCTCGGGACAGGGACACAAGAGACCCAGTACTTC. This translates into CASSLLGTGTQETQYF.